The source of this TCR beta chain is a study of blood T cells in healthy people across ages. After removal of 0 bases from V and 7 bases from J, the junction contained 3 bases not matched to a gene. The germline CDR1 and CDR2 sequences are LGHDT and YNNKEL (reference sequence). This CDR3 has 14 amino acids. Overall study results and limits: Both naive CD4+ cell counts and diversity were greater in long-lived donors than in aged donors.

Alongside a J-beta primer mix, a sample-barcoded 5' primer served in a second PCR lasting 7 to 11 cycles. Unique molecular identifiers of 12 random nucleotides labeled each cDNA. TCRdb called the 5' RACE reads again in MiXCR, with one record for every CDR3 protein. The data show some 1,000,000 distinct CDR3 sequences, less than 25% seen once. This clonotype was seen only a few times. The antigen is not known. Separately, the same data were catalogued under a study of T cells of mothers and their children.

The receptor comes from a girl aged 2 to 10 in good health. This chain links TRBV3-1 with TRBJ2-4; 7 positions match TRBD1. Input material: blood. The CDR3 DNA is TGTGCCAGCAGCCAAGACTGGACAGGCAACATTCAGTACTTC. Its protein product is CASSQDWTGNIQYF.